Detailed here is one T cell receptor beta chain. Antigen specificity is unknown. This sample is part of a study of shared clonotypes between healthy human individuals. Points from the study as a whole: Naive subsets usually exceeded memory subsets in estimated richness.

The CDR3 spans 15 residues. J lost 3 bases, V lost 7 bases, and 9 bases had no gene match. Looked up from germline, CDR1 is SGHRS and CDR2 is YFSETQ. Donors were healthy HIV-negative adults without recently reported acute infections or vaccinations. Several immunoSEQ plates received, in even portions, the genomic DNA of each subset. Authors' processing steps: Junction-only sequences without quality scores were provided by ImmunoSEQ, so filtering was different. Libraries were prepared by immunoSEQ multiplex PCR; TCRdb keeps only in-frame clonotypes and omits some of them. The DNA was the basis for D and trimming; V, J and clone size are from that table. Among roughly 650,000 clones listed, more than 95% were seen once.

Sequencing input: naive CD4+ T cells sorted from blood. Subset of the sample: CD45RA+ positively selected. V is TRBV5-1 and J is TRBJ2-2; 7 bases agree with TRBD1. The receptor comes from a woman aged 25 to 39 in good health. The CDR3, as DNA: TGCGCCAGCGCCTACCAGGGGGTGTACACCGGGGAGCTGTTTTTT. This encodes CASAYQGVYTGELFF.